These T cell receptor beta chains were read from a single sample in a study of Ad26.COV2.S vaccination and SARS-CoV-2 variants. The protocol was immunoSEQ multiplex PCR, while the TCRdb copy is restricted to in-frame clones and leaves out a portion. The data show around 450,000 clones, with about 92% seen just once and 4.3% held by the top ten. The sequencing here drew on peripheral blood, taken in a trial of Ad26.COV2.S vaccine versus placebo. These receptors were collected from a person between 18 and 60 years old who received the Ad26.COV2.S COVID-19 vaccine or a placebo. Each CDR3 is given with its conserved first and last residue. D genes are given only for firm matches. A row's size may be missing; if present it is once, few, many or a size class.

abundance | j_gene | v_gene | len | d_gene | CDR3aa | CDR3nt
once | TRBJ2-7 | TRBV7-2 | 12 | TRBD1 | CASSIGTAEQYF | TGTGCCAGCAGCATTGGGACAGCCGAGCAGTACTTC
NA | TRBJ2-1 | TRBV19 | 14 | NA | CASSIGSSYNEQFF | TGTGCCAGTAGTATAGGGAGTTCCTACAATGAGCAGTTCTTC
NA | TRBJ2-2 | TRBV4-3 | 17 | TRBD2 | CASSPGGTSGSSGELFF | TGCGCCAGCAGCCCCGGAGGGACTAGCGGGAGTTCCGGGGAGCTGTTTTTT
NA | TRBJ2-2 | TRBV7-3 | 17 | TRBD2 | CASSTGLAGVGTGELFF | TGTGCCAGCAGCACGGGACTAGCGGGAGTCGGGACCGGGGAGCTGTTTTTT
NA | TRBJ2-7 | TRBV28 | 17 | NA | CASSRPLSGAPSYEQYF | TGTGCCAGCAGTCGCCCCCTCAGTGGAGCGCCTTCCTACGAGCAGTACTTC
NA | TRBJ1-6 | TRBV16 | 13 | NA | CASSPLGDFALHF | TGTGCCAGCAGCCCTTTGGGAGACTTCGCCCTCCACTTT
NA | TRBJ2-1 | TRBV5-5 | 17 | TRBD2 | CASSPPGGSIFYNEQFF | TGTGCCAGCAGCCCCCCGGGGGGTAGCATATTTTACAATGAGCAGTTCTTC
NA | TRBJ2-7 | TRBV7-8 | 11 | NA | CASSLTYEQYF | TGTGCCAGCAGCTTAACCTACGAGCAGTACTTC
NA | TRBJ2-7 | TRBV6-5 | 16 | TRBD2 | CASSYHLAGGIYEQYF | TGTGCCAGCAGTTATCACCTAGCGGGAGGTATTTACGAGCAGTACTTC
NA | TRBJ2-3 | TRBV5-1 | 16 | NA | CASSFQPSTDTDTQYF | TGCGCCAGCAGCTTTCAACCTAGCACCGACACAGATACGCAGTATTTT
NA | TRBJ1-5 | TRBV15 | 16 | NA | CATSRSSRGGNQPQHF | TGTGCCACCAGCAGAAGCTCCAGGGGTGGGAATCAGCCCCAGCATTTT
NA | TRBJ1-1 | TRBV10-3 | 11 | NA | CAIAVGTEAFF | TGTGCCATAGCGGTGGGGACTGAAGCTTTCTTT
NA | TRBJ2-5 | TRBV4-1 | 16 | TRBD1 | CASSHAGQGSPETQYF | TGCGCCAGCAGCCATGCTGGACAGGGGTCCCCAGAGACCCAGTACTTC
NA | TRBJ1-3 | TRBV3-1/TRBV3-2 | 21 | TRBD1 | CASSQETKMAQGAYSGNTIYF | TGTGCCAGCAGCCAAGAAACCAAAATGGCGCAGGGGGCCTACTCTGGAAACACCATATATTTT
few | TRBJ1-5 | TRBV11-2 | 12 | NA | CASSLDNQPQHF | TGTGCCAGCAGCTTGGACAATCAGCCCCAGCATTTT
NA | TRBJ2-1 | TRBV10-3 | 13 | TRBD1 | CAIRLTGGNEQFF | TGTGCCATCAGGCTGACAGGGGGCAATGAGCAGTTCTTC
NA | TRBJ1-2 | TRBV5-5 | 14 | NA | CASSPGGGLYGYTF | TGTGCCAGCAGCCCTGGGGGGGGCCTCTATGGCTACACCTTC
NA | TRBJ2-2 | TRBV15 | 16 | TRBD2 | CATSRVAGGYTGELFF | TGTGCCACCAGCAGAGTAGCGGGAGGGTACACCGGGGAGCTGTTTTTT
NA | TRBJ2-6 | TRBV11-3 | 13 | NA | CASSSGGANVLTF | TGTGCCAGCAGCAGCGGTGGGGCCAACGTCCTGACTTTC
NA | TRBJ2-3 | TRBV7-8 | 14 | NA | CASSLGLETDTQYF | TGTGCCAGCAGCTTAGGACTGGAAACAGATACGCAGTATTTT
once | TRBJ2-5 | TRBV18 | 13 | NA | CASSLSRQETQYF | TGTGCCAGCTCACTAAGCAGGCAAGAGACCCAGTACTTC
NA | TRBJ2-7 | TRBV3-1/TRBV3-2 | 15 | TRBD2 | CASSLSGVTSYEQYF | TGTGCCAGCAGCCTTAGCGGGGTCACCTCCTACGAGCAGTACTTC
NA | TRBJ2-5 | TRBV4-3 | 14 | TRBD1 | CASSRNRGQETQYF | TGCGCCAGCAGCCGCAACAGGGGACAAGAGACCCAGTACTTC
NA | TRBJ2-1 | TRBV25-1 | 12 | NA | CASSELRSEQFF | TGTGCCAGCAGTGAATTAAGGAGTGAGCAGTTCTTC
NA | TRBJ1-2 | TRBV23-1 | 14 | NA | CASSQRAQERGYTF | TGCGCCAGCAGTCAGAGGGCCCAAGAGCGTGGCTACACCTTC
NA | TRBJ1-2 | TRBV6-5 | 13 | NA | CASSYSTRSGYTF | TGTGCCAGCAGTTACTCGACAAGGTCTGGCTACACCTTC
NA | TRBJ2-7 | TRBV14 | 15 | TRBD1 | CASSHGQGAFYEQYF | TGTGCCAGCAGCCACGGACAGGGGGCTTTCTACGAGCAGTACTTC
once | TRBJ2-2 | TRBV5-5 | 16 | NA | CASSKVKAGGTGELFF | TGTGCCAGCAGCAAGGTGAAGGCAGGCGGCACCGGGGAGCTGTTTTTT
NA | TRBJ2-3 | TRBV2 | 15 | NA | CASGAETRGTDTQYF | TGTGCCAGCGGGGCAGAGACGAGGGGAACAGATACGCAGTATTTT
NA | TRBJ2-7 | TRBV10-3 | 15 | TRBD2 | CAISATSGRAYEQYF | TGTGCCATCAGCGCCACTAGCGGGAGGGCTTACGAGCAGTACTTC
NA | TRBJ2-4 | TRBV28 | 15 | NA | CASSSTVLAKNIQYF | TGTGCCAGCAGTTCGACAGTTCTAGCCAAAAACATTCAGTACTTC
NA | TRBJ1-5 | TRBV5-1 | 15 | NA | CASSLEGTHNQPQHF | TGCGCCAGCAGCTTGGAGGGGACCCACAATCAGCCCCAGCATTTT
once | TRBJ2-2 | TRBV28 | 15 | NA | CASWRGLASTGELFF | TGTGCCAGCTGGCGGGGCCTAGCGAGTACCGGGGAGCTGTTTTTT
NA | TRBJ2-5 | TRBV25-1 | 14 | NA | CASSEYGLAGTQYF | TGTGCCAGCAGTGAATATGGGTTAGCAGGGACCCAGTACTTC
NA | TRBJ2-5 | TRBV28 | 11 | NA | CASSREETQYF | TGTGCCAGCAGTCGAGAAGAGACCCAGTACTTC
NA | TRBJ2-7 | TRBV18 | 16 | TRBD2 | CASSRLMGRAEYEQYF | TGTGCCAGCTCACGACTAATGGGGAGGGCCGAGTACGAGCAGTACTTC
NA | TRBJ2-5 | TRBV3-1/TRBV3-2 | 13 | NA | CASRPQSVETQYF | TGTGCCAGCAGGCCTCAGTCCGTAGAGACCCAGTACTTC
NA | TRBJ2-1 | TRBV24-1 | 16 | NA | CATSDGAWGGYNEQFF | TGTGCCACCAGTGATGGGGCCTGGGGTGGGTACAATGAGCAGTTCTTC
NA | TRBJ2-7 | TRBV3-1/TRBV3-2 | 13 | NA | CASSQDGEFEQYF | TGTGCCAGCAGCCAGGACGGGGAGTTCGAGCAGTACTTC
NA | TRBJ2-2 | TRBV6-5 | 16 | TRBD1 | CASSYSRTGGTGELFF | TGTGCCAGCAGTTACTCGAGGACAGGGGGCACCGGGGAGCTGTTTTTT
NA | TRBJ2-3 | TRBV28 | 14 | NA | CASSSQQGTDTQYF | TGTGCCAGCAGCTCGCAACAGGGCACAGATACGCAGTATTTT